This TCR beta chain comes out of a study of blood T cell repertoires in COVID-19. Study at large: The United States, Italy and Spain supplied acute and convalescent COVID-19 samples. PBMCs, B-cell-depleted T cells, or T cells provided the cDNA or gDNA that made up the material.

It was during active infection that Seattle patients were enrolled and then longitudinally followed. Under the authors' procedure: Reference gene primers were amplified, and this amplification served to estimate nucleated cell counts. Only in-frame clones appear in the TCRdb table, and some are missing; sequencing was by immunoSEQ multiplex PCR. That table gives V, J and clone size, and the DNA gave D and trimming. The profile shows 70,000 to 95,000 clones, roughly 92% of them singletons. The length of the CDR3 is 13 residues. The germline CDR1 and CDR2 sequences are ENHRY and SYGVKD. Trimming removed 3 bases from V and 6 bases from J, with 11 bases in between.

The rearrangement uses TRBV10-3 and TRBJ1-2, with D tentatively TRBD1 (6 bases). Sequenced: peripheral blood. The TCR was taken from a man aged 50 to 59 with COVID-19, enrolled during active disease. The CDR3 nucleotides are TGTGCCATCAGTGATGGCAGACAGGATGGCTACACCTTC. Translation gives CAISDGRQDGYTF.